This T cell receptor beta chain was captured by sequencing in a study of ipilimumab plus nivolumab after autologous stem cell transplantation. In the study overall: Myeloma patients were high-risk transplant-naive or relapsed within 3 years of first autologous transplant.

This clone was counted a single time. Produced via immunoSEQ multiplex PCR; TCRdb's table is partial and in-frame only. The sample gives tens of thousands of clones, around 92% of which show up once; roughly 0.9% is in the top ten. Trimming shortened V by 2 bases and J by 0 bases, and 5 bases separated the two germline ends. This CDR3 is built from 13 residues. Germline lookup yields CDR1 KGHSH and CDR2 LQKENI. The rearrangement links TRBV18 to TRBJ2-7; D call uncertain. This sample comprised PBMCs, obtained in a trial of ipilimumab plus nivolumab as post-transplant consolidation. This receptor was taken from a male donor with multiple myeloma. CDR3 nucleotides: TGTGCCAGCTCACCAATACCCTCCTACGAGCAGTACTTC. Amino acid sequence: CASSPIPSYEQYF.